This paragraph covers one TCR beta chain sequence. The source of the sample is a study of OX40 agonist ivuxolimab in advanced cancers. Study at large: Patients enrolled in dose escalation were diagnosed with hepatocellular carcinoma, melanoma, renal cell or head and neck cancer.

The CDR3 extends over 13 amino acids. The V end lost 4 bases, the J end lost 1 base, and 8 bases lay between the germline ends. Germline V gives CDR1 SGHAT, CDR2 FQDESV (reference sequence). The repertoire was sequenced with immunoSEQ multiplex PCR; TCRdb's copy has only in-frame clones and lacks some. The table includes 55,000 to 90,000 clones, about 90% detected once. The chain recombines TRBV11-1 with TRBJ2-7; D is undetermined. This clonotype originated in an adult with an advanced solid tumor such as melanoma, head and neck, liver or kidney cancer. The sequences come from CD4+ or CD8+ T cells sorted from blood, collected in a trial of the OX40 agonist ivuxolimab. The CDR3 spells CASSSVASYEQYF. The CDR3 DNA is TGTGCCAGCAGCTCCGTCGCTTCCTACGAGCAGTACTTC. The full variable domain, completed using reference TRBV11-1 and TRBJ2-7, is EAEVAQSPRYKITEKSQAVAFWCDPISGHATLYWYRQILGQGPELLVQFQDESVVDDSQLPKDRFSAERLKGVDSTLKIQPAELGDSAMYLCASSSVASYEQYFGPGTRLTVT.